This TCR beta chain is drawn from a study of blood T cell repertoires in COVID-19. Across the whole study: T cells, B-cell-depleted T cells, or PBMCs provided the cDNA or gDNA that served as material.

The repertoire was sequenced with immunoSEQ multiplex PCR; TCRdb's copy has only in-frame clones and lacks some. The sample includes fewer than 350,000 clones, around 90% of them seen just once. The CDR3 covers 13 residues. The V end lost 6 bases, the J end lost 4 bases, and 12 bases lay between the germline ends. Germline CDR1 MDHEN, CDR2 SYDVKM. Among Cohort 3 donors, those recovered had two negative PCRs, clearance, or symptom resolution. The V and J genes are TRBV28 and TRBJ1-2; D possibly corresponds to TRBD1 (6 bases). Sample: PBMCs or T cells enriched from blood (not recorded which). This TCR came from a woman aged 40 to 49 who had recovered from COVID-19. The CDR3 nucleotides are TGTGCCAGCAGAACAGGGTCTTCCTATGGCTACACCTTC. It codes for CASRTGSSYGYTF.